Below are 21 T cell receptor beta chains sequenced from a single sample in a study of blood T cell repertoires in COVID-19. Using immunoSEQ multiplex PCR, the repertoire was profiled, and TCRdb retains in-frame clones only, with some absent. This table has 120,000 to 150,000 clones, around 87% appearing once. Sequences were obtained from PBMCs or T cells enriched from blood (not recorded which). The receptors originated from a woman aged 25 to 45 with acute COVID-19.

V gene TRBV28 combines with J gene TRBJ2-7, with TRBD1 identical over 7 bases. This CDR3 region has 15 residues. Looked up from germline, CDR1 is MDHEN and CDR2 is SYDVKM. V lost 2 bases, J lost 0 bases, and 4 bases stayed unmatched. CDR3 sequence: CASSLNRGSSYEQYF. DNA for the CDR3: TGTGCCAGCAGTTTAAACAGGGGAAGCTCCTACGAGCAGTACTTC.

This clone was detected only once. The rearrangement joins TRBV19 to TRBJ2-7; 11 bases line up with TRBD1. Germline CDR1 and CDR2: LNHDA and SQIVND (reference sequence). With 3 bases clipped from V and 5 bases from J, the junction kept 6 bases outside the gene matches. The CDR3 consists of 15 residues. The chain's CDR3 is CASSIGTGGSNEQYF. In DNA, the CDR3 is TGTGCCAGTAGTATCGGGACAGGGGGGTCTAACGAGCAGTACTTC.

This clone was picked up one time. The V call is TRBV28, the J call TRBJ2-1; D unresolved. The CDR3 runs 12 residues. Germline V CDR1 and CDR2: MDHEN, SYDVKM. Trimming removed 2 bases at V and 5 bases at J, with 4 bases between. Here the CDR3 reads CASSLVDNEQFF. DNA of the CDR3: TGTGCCAGCAGTTTAGTCGACAATGAGCAGTTCTTC.

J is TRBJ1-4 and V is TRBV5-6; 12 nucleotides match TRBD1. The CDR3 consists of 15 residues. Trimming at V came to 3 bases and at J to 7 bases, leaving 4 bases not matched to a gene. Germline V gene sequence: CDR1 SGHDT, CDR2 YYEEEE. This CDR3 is CASSYGTGGAEKLFF. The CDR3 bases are TGTGCCAGCAGCTACGGGACAGGGGGCGCTGAAAAACTGTTTTTT.

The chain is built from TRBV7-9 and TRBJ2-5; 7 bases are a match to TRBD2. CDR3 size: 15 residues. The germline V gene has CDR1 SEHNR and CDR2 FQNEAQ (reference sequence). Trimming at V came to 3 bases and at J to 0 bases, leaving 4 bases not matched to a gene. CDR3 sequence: CASSFDLADQETQYF. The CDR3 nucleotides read TGTGCCAGCAGCTTTGATCTAGCGGACCAAGAGACCCAGTACTTC.

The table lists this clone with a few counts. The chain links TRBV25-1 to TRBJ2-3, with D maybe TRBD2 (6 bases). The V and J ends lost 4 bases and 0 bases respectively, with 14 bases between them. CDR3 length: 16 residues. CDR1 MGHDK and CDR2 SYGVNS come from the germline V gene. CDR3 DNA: TGTGCCAGCAGTGCGGGAGTCCAGACTAGCACAGATACGCAGTATTTT. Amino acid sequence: CASSAGVQTSTDTQYF.

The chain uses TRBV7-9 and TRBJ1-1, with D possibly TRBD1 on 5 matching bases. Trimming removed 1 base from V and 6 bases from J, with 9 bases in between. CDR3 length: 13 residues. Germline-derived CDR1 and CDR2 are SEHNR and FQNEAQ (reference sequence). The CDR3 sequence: CASSLDPRAEAFF. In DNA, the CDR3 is TGTGCCAGCAGCTTAGATCCCAGGGCTGAAGCTTTCTTT. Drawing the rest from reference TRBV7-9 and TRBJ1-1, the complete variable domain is DTGVSQNPRHKITKRGQNVTFRCDPISEHNRLYWYRQTLGQGPEFLTYFQNEAQLEKSRLLSDRFSAERPKGSFSTLEIQRTEQGDSAMYLCASSLDPRAEAFFGQGTRLTVV.

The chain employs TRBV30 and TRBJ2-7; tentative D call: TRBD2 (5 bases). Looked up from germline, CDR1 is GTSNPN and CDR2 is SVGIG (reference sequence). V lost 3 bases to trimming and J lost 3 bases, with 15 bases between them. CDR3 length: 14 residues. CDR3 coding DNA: TGTGCCTGGAGCGTAATCAGCGGACTCTACGAGCAGTACTTC. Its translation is CAWSVISGLYEQYF.

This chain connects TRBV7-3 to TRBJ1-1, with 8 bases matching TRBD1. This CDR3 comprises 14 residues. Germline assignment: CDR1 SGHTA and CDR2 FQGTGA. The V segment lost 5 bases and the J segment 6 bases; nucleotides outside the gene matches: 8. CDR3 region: CASSRTDRGSEAFF. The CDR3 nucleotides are TGTGCCAGCAGCCGGACTGACAGGGGATCTGAAGCTTTCTTT.

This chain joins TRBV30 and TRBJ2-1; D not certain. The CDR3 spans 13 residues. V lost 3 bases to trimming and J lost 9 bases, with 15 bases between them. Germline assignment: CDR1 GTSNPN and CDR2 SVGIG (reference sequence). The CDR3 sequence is CAWRSLLTGEQFF. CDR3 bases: TGTGCCTGGAGGTCACTTCTTACGGGTGAGCAGTTCTTC.

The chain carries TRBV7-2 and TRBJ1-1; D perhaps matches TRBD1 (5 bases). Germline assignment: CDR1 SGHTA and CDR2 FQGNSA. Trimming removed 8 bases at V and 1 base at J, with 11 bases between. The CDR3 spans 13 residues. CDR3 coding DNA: TGTGCCAGCCAGGAACAGGCGAACACTGAAGCTTTCTTT. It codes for CASQEQANTEAFF.

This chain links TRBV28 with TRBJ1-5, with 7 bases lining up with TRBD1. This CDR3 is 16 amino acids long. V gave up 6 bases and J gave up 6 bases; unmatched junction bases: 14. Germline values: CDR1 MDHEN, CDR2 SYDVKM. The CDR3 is CASRRDRVSGGQPQHF. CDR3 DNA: TGTGCCAGCAGGCGAGACAGGGTTTCAGGCGGTCAGCCCCAGCATTTT.

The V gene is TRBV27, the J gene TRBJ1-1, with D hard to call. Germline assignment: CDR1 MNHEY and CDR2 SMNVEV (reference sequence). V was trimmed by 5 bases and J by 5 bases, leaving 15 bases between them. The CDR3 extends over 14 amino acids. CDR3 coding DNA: TGTGCCAGCAGTCGCGCTGGCGGGAATACTGAAGCTTTCTTT. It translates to CASSRAGGNTEAFF.

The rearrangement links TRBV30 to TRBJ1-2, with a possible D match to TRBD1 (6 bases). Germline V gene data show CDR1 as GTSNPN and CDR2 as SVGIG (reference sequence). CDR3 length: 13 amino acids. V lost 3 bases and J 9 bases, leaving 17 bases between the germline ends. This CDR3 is CAWRADRTSSYTF. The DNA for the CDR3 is TGTGCCTGGAGGGCTGACAGGACCTCTAGCTACACCTTC. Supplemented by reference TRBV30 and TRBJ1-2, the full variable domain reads SQTIHQWPATLVQPVGSPLSLECTVEGTSNPNLYWYRQAAGRGLQLLFYSVGIGQISSEVPQNLSASRPQDRQFILSSKKLLLSDSGFYLCAWRADRTSSYTFGSGTRLTVV.

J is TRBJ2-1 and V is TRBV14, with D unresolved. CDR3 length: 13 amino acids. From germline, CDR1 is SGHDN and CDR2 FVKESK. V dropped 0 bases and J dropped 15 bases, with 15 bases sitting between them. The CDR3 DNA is TGTGCCAGCAGCCAAGACCCCGTGGCGGCGAGGTTCTTC. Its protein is CASSQDPVAARFF.

DNA for the CDR3: TGTGCCAGTAGTAGCACGGGGTATAGCAATCAGCCCCAGCATTTT. Translated, it gives CASSSTGYSNQPQHF. V gene TRBV19 combines with J gene TRBJ1-5; D is ambiguous. CDR3 length: 15 amino acids. With 4 bases removed from V and 0 bases from J, the gap between germline ends came to 10 bases. The germline V gene has CDR1 LNHDA and CDR2 SQIVND (reference sequence).

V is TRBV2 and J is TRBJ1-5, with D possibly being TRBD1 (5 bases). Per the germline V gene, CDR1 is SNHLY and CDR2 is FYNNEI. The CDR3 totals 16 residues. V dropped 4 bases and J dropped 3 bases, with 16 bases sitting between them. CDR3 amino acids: CASSVGVFEFNQPQHF. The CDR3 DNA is TGTGCCAGCAGTGTAGGGGTGTTCGAGTTCAATCAGCCCCAGCATTTT.

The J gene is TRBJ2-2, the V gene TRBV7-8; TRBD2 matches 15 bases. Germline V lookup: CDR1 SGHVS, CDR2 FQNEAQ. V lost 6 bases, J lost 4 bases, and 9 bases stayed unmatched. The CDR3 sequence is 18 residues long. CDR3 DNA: TGTGCCAGCAGGGGACTAGCGGGAGGCGGGGGGGCCACCGGGGAGCTGTTTTTT. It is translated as CASRGLAGGGGATGELFF.

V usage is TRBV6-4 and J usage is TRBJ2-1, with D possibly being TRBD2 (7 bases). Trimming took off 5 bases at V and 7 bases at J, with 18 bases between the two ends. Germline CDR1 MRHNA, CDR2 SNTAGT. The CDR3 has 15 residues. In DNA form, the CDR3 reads TGTGCCAGCAGTCGTGAGCGGGACAAAGCTAATGAGCAGTTCTTC. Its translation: CASSRERDKANEQFF.

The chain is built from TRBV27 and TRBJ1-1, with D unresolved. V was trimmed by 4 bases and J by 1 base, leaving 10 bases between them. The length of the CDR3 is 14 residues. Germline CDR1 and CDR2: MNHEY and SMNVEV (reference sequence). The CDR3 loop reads CASSSVAANTEAFF. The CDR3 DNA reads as TGTGCCAGCAGTTCGGTAGCAGCGAACACTGAAGCTTTCTTT.

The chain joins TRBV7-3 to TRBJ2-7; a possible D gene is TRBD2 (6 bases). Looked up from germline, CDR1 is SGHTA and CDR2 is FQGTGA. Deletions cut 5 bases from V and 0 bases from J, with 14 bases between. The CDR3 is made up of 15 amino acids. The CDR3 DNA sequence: TGTGCCAGCAGCCCCAGCGGAGGGAGCTCCTACGAGCAGTACTTC. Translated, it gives CASSPSGGSSYEQYF.